These T cell receptor beta chains were read from a single sample in a study of radiation and T cells in renal cell carcinoma. Here immunoSEQ multiplex PCR was the method, and the copy in TCRdb shows in-frame clones only, minus some. The sample lists 150,000 or so clones; about 85% were seen once. The sequencing used blood, collected from a patient whose treatment included radiotherapy and nephrectomy. Source of these receptors: an older woman with renal cell carcinoma. Each CDR3 is given with its conserved first and last residue. D genes are given only for firm matches. Clone sizes are given selectively: once, few, many, or a class where the clone is expanded.

V gene: TRBV4-2; clone size: -; D gene: -; J gene: TRBJ1-4; CDR3 protein: CASRTDANEKLFF; CDR3 DNA: TGTGCCAGCAGGACAGACGCCAATGAAAAACTGTTTTTT
V gene: TRBV20-1; clone size: -; D gene: -; J gene: TRBJ1-1; CDR3 protein: CSGLLGTEAFF; CDR3 DNA: TGCAGTGGATTGTTGGGGACTGAAGCTTTCTTT
V gene: TRBV6-7; clone size: -; D gene: -; J gene: TRBJ1-1; CDR3 protein: CASTALTTEAFF; CDR3 DNA: TGTGCCAGCACGGCCCTTACCACTGAAGCTTTCTTT
V gene: TRBV5-6; clone size: -; D gene: -; J gene: TRBJ1-1; CDR3 protein: CASGRQGNTEAFF; CDR3 DNA: TGTGCCAGCGGCCGGCAGGGGAACACTGAAGCTTTCTTT
V gene: TRBV9; clone size: -; D gene: TRBD1; J gene: TRBJ2-1; CDR3 protein: CASSVNPQGYNEQFF; CDR3 DNA: TGTGCCAGCAGCGTAAACCCACAGGGGTACAATGAGCAGTTCTTC
V gene: TRBV19; clone size: -; D gene: TRBD2; J gene: TRBJ2-3; CDR3 protein: CASSMRTSGTDTQYF; CDR3 DNA: TGTGCCAGTAGTATGAGGACTAGCGGCACAGATACGCAGTATTTT
V gene: TRBV30; clone size: -; D gene: -; J gene: TRBJ1-5; CDR3 protein: CAWSVGRDQPQHF; CDR3 DNA: TGTGCCTGGAGTGTGGGCAGAGATCAGCCCCAGCATTTT
V gene: TRBV9; clone size: -; D gene: -; J gene: TRBJ1-1; CDR3 protein: CASSVRPQGPRAEAFF; CDR3 DNA: TGTGCCAGCAGCGTAAGGCCTCAGGGTCCTCGGGCTGAAGCTTTCTTT
V gene: TRBV5-4; clone size: -; D gene: -; J gene: TRBJ2-5; CDR3 protein: CASSTNKGRIRETQYF; CDR3 DNA: TGTGCCAGCAGCACCAACAAGGGTAGAATTCGGGAGACCCAGTACTTC
V gene: TRBV18; clone size: -; D gene: -; J gene: TRBJ2-7; CDR3 protein: CASSPAPDRRDEQYF; CDR3 DNA: TGTGCCAGCTCACCTGCCCCCGACAGGCGCGACGAGCAGTACTTC
V gene: TRBV2; clone size: -; D gene: -; J gene: TRBJ1-2; CDR3 protein: CASSDTVIYGYTF; CDR3 DNA: TGTGCCAGCAGTGATACGGTTATCTATGGCTACACCTTC
V gene: TRBV5-4; clone size: -; D gene: -; J gene: TRBJ2-1; CDR3 protein: CASSPDRGSSYNEQFF; CDR3 DNA: TGTGCCAGCAGCCCGGACCGGGGGAGCTCCTACAATGAGCAGTTCTTC
V gene: TRBV30; clone size: -; D gene: -; J gene: TRBJ1-3; CDR3 protein: CAWKEGPSHSGNTIYF; CDR3 DNA: TGTGCCTGGAAAGAGGGGCCGTCCCACTCTGGAAACACCATATATTTT
V gene: TRBV7-6; clone size: -; D gene: TRBD2; J gene: TRBJ2-3; CDR3 protein: CASSLTSGGDDTQYF; CDR3 DNA: TGTGCCAGCAGCCTGACTAGCGGGGGGGACGATACGCAGTATTTT
V gene: TRBV11-2; clone size: -; D gene: TRBD2; J gene: TRBJ2-7; CDR3 protein: CASSLERGGLFEQYF; CDR3 DNA: TGTGCCAGCAGCTTAGAGCGGGGGGGCTTATTCGAGCAGTACTTC
V gene: TRBV9; clone size: -; D gene: TRBD1; J gene: TRBJ2-6; CDR3 protein: CASSGTSRGPLLGANVLTF; CDR3 DNA: TGTGCCAGCAGCGGAACCAGCAGGGGGCCCCTTCTAGGGGCCAACGTCCTGACTTTC
V gene: TRBV5-1; clone size: -; D gene: TRBD1; J gene: TRBJ2-1; CDR3 protein: CASSSWTGVGNEQFF; CDR3 DNA: TGCGCCAGCAGCTCCTGGACAGGGGTAGGCAATGAGCAGTTCTTC
V gene: TRBV19; clone size: -; D gene: -; J gene: TRBJ2-1; CDR3 protein: CASSIGGANEQFF; CDR3 DNA: TGTGCCAGTAGTATAGGAGGGGCCAATGAGCAGTTCTTC
V gene: TRBV11-2; clone size: -; D gene: -; J gene: TRBJ2-2; CDR3 protein: CASSLGRRTNTGELFF; CDR3 DNA: TGTGCCAGCAGCTTAGGAAGGAGGACCAACACCGGGGAGCTGTTTTTT
V gene: TRBV7-6; clone size: -; D gene: TRBD2; J gene: TRBJ2-2; CDR3 protein: CASSFHLAGPTGELFF; CDR3 DNA: TGTGCCAGCAGTTTCCACCTAGCGGGCCCCACCGGGGAGCTGTTTTTT
V gene: TRBV11-2; clone size: few; D gene: -; J gene: TRBJ1-1; CDR3 protein: CASSLGVRGREAEAFF; CDR3 DNA: TGTGCCAGCAGCTTAGGGGTTAGGGGACGTGAGGCTGAAGCTTTCTTT
V gene: TRBV7-3; clone size: -; D gene: TRBD2; J gene: TRBJ2-1; CDR3 protein: CASSSLADNEQFF; CDR3 DNA: TGTGCCAGCAGCTCACTAGCGGACAATGAGCAGTTCTTC
V gene: TRBV6-5; clone size: -; D gene: -; J gene: TRBJ2-1; CDR3 protein: CASWGTLGGNEQFF; CDR3 DNA: TGTGCCAGCTGGGGGACCCTAGGGGGCAATGAGCAGTTCTTC
V gene: TRBV19; clone size: -; D gene: -; J gene: TRBJ1-1; CDR3 protein: CASSIQGANTEAFF; CDR3 DNA: TGTGCCAGTAGTATACAGGGTGCGAACACTGAAGCTTTCTTT
V gene: TRBV27; clone size: -; D gene: TRBD1; J gene: TRBJ1-1; CDR3 protein: CASKLQGAGTEAFF; CDR3 DNA: TGTGCCAGCAAACTACAGGGGGCGGGTACTGAAGCTTTCTTT
V gene: TRBV9; clone size: -; D gene: TRBD1; J gene: TRBJ1-4; CDR3 protein: CASSVGQGNEKLFF; CDR3 DNA: TGTGCCAGCAGCGTAGGACAGGGTAACGAAAAACTGTTTTTT